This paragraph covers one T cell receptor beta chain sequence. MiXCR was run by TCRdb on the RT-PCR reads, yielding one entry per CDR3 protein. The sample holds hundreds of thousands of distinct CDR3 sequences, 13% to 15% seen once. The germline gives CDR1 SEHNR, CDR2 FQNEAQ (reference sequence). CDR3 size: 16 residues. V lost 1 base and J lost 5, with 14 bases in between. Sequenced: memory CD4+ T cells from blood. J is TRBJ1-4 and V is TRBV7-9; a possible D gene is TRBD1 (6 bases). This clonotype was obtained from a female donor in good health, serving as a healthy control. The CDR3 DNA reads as TGTGCCAGCAGCTTAGTCGCCCGGGACAACAATGAAAAACTGTTTTTT. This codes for CASSLVARDNNEKLFF.